Listed here is a single T cell receptor beta chain. This sample was included in a study of shared clonotypes between healthy human individuals. Sorted-subset replicate PCR reactions were performed with about 210 ng DNA, corresponding to roughly 29,000 T cell genomes. Per the study methods: ImmunoSEQ output held junction-only sequences without quality scores, so filtering differed. Using immunoSEQ multiplex PCR, the repertoire was profiled, and TCRdb retains in-frame clones only, with some absent. V and J calls and clone size are those listed in that table; D and trimming were worked out from the DNA. The data show around 600,000 clones, around 97% seen once. Trimming shortened V by 7 bases and J by 0 bases, and 14 bases separated the two germline ends. This CDR3 contains 15 residues. CDR1 is SGHRS, CDR2 YFSETQ, per germline.

The sample consisted of naive CD4+ T cells sorted from blood. Documented subset: CD45RA+ positively selected. The gene calls are TRBV5-1 and TRBJ2-1, with D unresolved. The source of this sequence is a woman aged 25 to 39 in good health. The CDR3 spells CASHLDMGSYNEQFF. The CDR3 coding sequence is TGCGCCAGCCACCTTGACATGGGCTCCTACAATGAGCAGTTCTTC.